One T cell receptor beta chain is described in this entry. These data are taken from a study of cytomegalovirus exposure and HLA in healthy donors. A multiplex PCR was run with 60 Vbeta primers and 13 Jbeta primers. TCRdb's table, derived via immunoSEQ multiplex PCR, lists solely in-frame clones and lacks some. The sample has 95,000 to 150,000 clones; 81% are singletons. CDR1 and CDR2 (germline): WNHNN, SYGVQD (reference sequence). The trim removed 0 bases at V and 4 bases at J, leaving 8 bases unmatched. The CDR3 totals 17 residues. This clonotype was sampled from a man aged 18 to 35 in good health and CMV-seropositive. The genes are TRBV10-1 and TRBJ2-5; 10 nucleotides agree with TRBD1. Sequencing used PBMCs. CDR3 protein: CASSESVGTGAPETQYF. The CDR3 bases are TGCGCCAGCAGTGAGTCGGTCGGGACAGGGGCCCCAGAGACCCAGTACTTC.